This T cell receptor beta chain comes out of a study of cytomegalovirus exposure and HLA in healthy donors. Whole-study results and caveats: A later analysis linked some 17,000 TCR beta sequences to HLA alleles at 0.05 false discovery rate. Trimming of TCR beta V- and J-genes showed a link, identified in a later analysis, to a missense DCLRE1C variant. Reports indicated that the classifier achieved high specificity and sensitivity in diagnosing cytomegalovirus status.

The PCR contained 60 Vbeta and 13 Jbeta primers. Sequencing used immunoSEQ multiplex PCR; TCRdb keeps in-frame clones, though not all of them. Of approximately 170,000 clones in the sample, 80% to 85% were seen once. For this clone: The antigen is not known.

The CDR3 extends over 15 amino acids. Germline V CDR1 and CDR2: MGHRA, YSYEKL. The ends were cut back, 0 bases at V and 4 bases at J, with 12 bases in the middle. Sequencing was carried out using PBMCs. V is TRBV4-1 and J is TRBJ1-2, with D perhaps matching TRBD1 (5 bases). This clonotype was obtained from a boy aged 2-15 years in good health and CMV-seronegative. CDR3 sequence (DNA): TGCGCCAGCAGCCAAGAGACAGTGCGCGGCTATGGCTACACCTTC. Its protein is CASSQETVRGYGYTF.